The 21 T cell receptor beta chains listed next were all sequenced from one sample in a study of shared clonotypes between healthy human individuals. Measured with immunoSEQ multiplex PCR; TCRdb has only the in-frame clones, and not every one. The table records about 1 million clones, more than 60% of them present only once. Material: memory CD4+ T cells sorted from blood. This sample's subset: CD45RA-negative fraction. The receptor set was obtained from a man aged 18 to 29 in good health.

V gene TRBV25-1 combines with J gene TRBJ1-4, with 9 positions matching TRBD1. This CDR3 is built from 12 residues. Germline V gene data show CDR1 as MGHDK and CDR2 as SYGVNS. With 6 bases clipped from V and 8 bases from J, the junction kept 1 base outside the gene matches. The CDR3 region has the DNA TGTGCCAGCAGCACAGGGGGCGAAAAACTGTTTTTT. It encodes CASSTGGEKLFF. The variable domain in full, completed from reference TRBV25-1 and TRBJ1-4, reads EADIYQTPRYLVIGTGKKITLECSQTMGHDKMYWYQQDPGMELHLIHYSYGVNSTEKGDLSSESTVSRIRTEHFPLTLESARPSHTSQYLCASSTGGEKLFFGSGTQLSVL.

This clone was observed once. The chain links TRBV2 to TRBJ2-7, with TRBD2 matching 16 bases. CDR1 SNHLY and CDR2 FYNNEI come from the germline V gene. Losses at the gene ends were 7 bases for V and 5 bases for J; bases not matched to a gene: 11. The CDR3 is 17 amino acids. The CDR3 loop is CASKIDRGTSGRDEQYF. CDR3 nucleotide sequence: TGTGCCAGCAAGATCGACAGGGGGACTAGCGGGAGGGACGAGCAGTACTTC.

The J gene is TRBJ2-1, the V gene TRBV6-5, with a possible D match to TRBD1 (6 bases). Between the trimmed V and J ends, which lost 9 bases and 2 bases, there was a span of 11 bases. This CDR3 has 13 residues. The germline gives CDR1 MNHEY, CDR2 SVGAGI. The CDR3 sequence: CARTGQAYNEQFF. CDR3 sequence (DNA): TGTGCCAGAACAGGGCAAGCCTACAATGAGCAGTTCTTC.

The rearrangement uses TRBV9 and TRBJ2-1, with 9 bases fitting TRBD2. The CDR3 spans 15 residues. Germline assignment: CDR1 SGDLS and CDR2 YYNGEE. V shed 0 bases, J shed 7 bases, and the junction held 5 bases outside the gene matches. The CDR3: CASSVDMAGGNEQFF. In DNA, the CDR3 is TGTGCCAGCAGCGTAGATATGGCGGGAGGGAATGAGCAGTTCTTC.

The CDR3 nucleotides are TGCGCCAGCAGCTTGGCGGGGACTAGCGCCGGTCAGGCCCAGTACTTC. This translates into CASSLAGTSAGQAQYF. The chain has TRBV5-1 and TRBJ2-5, with TRBD2 matching 10 bases. The trim removed 0 bases at V and 9 bases at J, leaving 11 bases unmatched. CDR3 length: 16 amino acids. Germline CDR1 reads SGHRS; CDR2 reads YFSETQ.

The chain combines TRBV14 with TRBJ2-7; 8 bases map to TRBD2. Per the germline V gene, CDR1 is SGHDN and CDR2 is FVKESK. V dropped 1 base and J dropped 3; count of bases not matched to a gene: 5. The CDR3 runs 15 residues. For the CDR3, the DNA is TGTGCCAGCAGCCAAGGGCGGGGGGCTTACTACGAGCAGTACTTC. Protein: CASSQGRGAYYEQYF.

Only a few counts were recorded for this clone. V is TRBV11-2 and J is TRBJ1-2; D call uncertain. The CDR3 extends over 11 amino acids. With 6 bases removed from V and 8 bases from J, the gap between germline ends came to 10 bases. Germline V gives CDR1 SGHAT, CDR2 FQNNGV. This chain's CDR3 is CASSPGVGYTF. CDR3 in DNA: TGTGCCAGCAGTCCGGGTGTAGGCTACACCTTC.

This clone was observed many times. The CDR3 spells CASSLGGMGYEKLFF. The DNA for the CDR3 is TGTGCCAGCAGCTTGGGAGGGATGGGGTATGAAAAACTGTTTTTT. This sequence joins TRBV5-5 and TRBJ1-4, with D hard to call. V was clipped by 0 bases and J by 6 bases, with 12 bases between them. The CDR3 loop spans 15 amino acids. CDR1 and CDR2 (germline): SGHKS, YYEKEE (reference sequence). The full variable domain, in which reference TRBV5-5 and TRBJ1-4 provide the parts outside the CDR3, is DAGVTQSPTHLIKTRGQQVTLRCSPISGHKSVSWYQQVLGQGPQFIFQYYEKEERGRGNFPDRFSARQFPNYSSELNVNALLLGDSALYLCASSLGGMGYEKLFFGSGTQLSVL.

About this clone itself: Only one base separates this from a far larger clonotype, so it likely reflects a read error. This rearrangement joins TRBV5-8 to TRBJ1-3, with D perhaps matching TRBD1 (6 bases). This CDR3 has 16 residues. CDR1 and CDR2 (germline): SGHTS, YDEGEE. In nucleotides, the CDR3 is TGTGCCAGCAGCGTGGGACAACCGCACTCTGGAAACACCACATATTTT. The encoded protein is CASSVGQPHSGNTTYF.

V and J are TRBV6-9 and TRBJ2-7, with TRBD1 matching 9 bases. The V and J ends lost 2 bases and 1 base, in that order; junction bases with no gene match: 6. The CDR3 is made up of 16 amino acids. The germline V gene encodes CDR1 MNHGY and CDR2 SVAAGI. The CDR3 coding sequence is TGTGCCAGCAGTTATCTCCGACAGGGGGATTCCTACGAGCAGTACTTC. Its translation is CASSYLRQGDSYEQYF.

The genes are TRBV19 and TRBJ2-7; 7 positions agree with TRBD2. The ends lost 7 bases at V and 2 bases at J; junction bases unmatched: 2. This CDR3 has 12 amino acids. Germline V gene data show CDR1 as LNHDA and CDR2 as SQIVND (reference sequence). DNA of the CDR3: TGTGCCAGTAAGGCGGGAGCCTACGAGCAGTACTTC. This sequence encodes CASKAGAYEQYF.

The CDR3: CASSWGYEQFF. In DNA form, the CDR3 reads TGTGCCAGCTCATGGGGGTATGAGCAGTTCTTC. The rearrangement links TRBV6-5 to TRBJ2-1, with D perhaps given as TRBD1 or TRBD2 (5 bases each). Trimming pared 8 bases from V and 8 bases from J, leaving 10 bases between. Germline V gene lookup returns CDR1 MNHEY and CDR2 SVGAGI. This CDR3 is 11 amino acids long.

The J gene is TRBJ1-1, the V gene TRBV12-5; D unresolved. CDR3 length equals 16 residues. Trimming stripped 2 bases from V and 8 bases from J, with 21 bases between. Germline CDR1 LGHNT, CDR2 FRNRAP. CDR3 sequence (DNA): TGTGCTAGTGGTTTGCCCCGACTTGTTAAGCCCGCGGAAGCTTTCTTT. This translates into CASGLPRLVKPAEAFF.

The gene calls are TRBV10-3 and TRBJ1-5; no definite D call. The germline gives CDR1 ENHRY, CDR2 SYGVKD. The ends were cut back, 6 bases at V and 0 bases at J, with 12 bases in the middle. The CDR3 runs 15 residues. This CDR3 is CAISPEAYSNQPQHF. The CDR3 bases are TGTGCCATCAGCCCCGAAGCTTATAGCAATCAGCCCCAGCATTTT.

The CDR3 DNA is TGTGCCATCGAGCCTGGGCAGGGGGCTATCTATGGCTACACCTTC. It encodes CAIEPGQGAIYGYTF. This rearrangement joins TRBV10-3 to TRBJ1-2, with TRBD1 matching over 8 bases. With 8 bases clipped from V and 4 bases from J, the junction kept 12 bases outside the gene matches. The length of the CDR3 is 15 residues. Germline lookup yields CDR1 ENHRY and CDR2 SYGVKD.

The chain links TRBV5-1 to TRBJ1-4; 7 bases are shared with TRBD1. With V trimmed by 1 base and J by 3 bases, 3 bases remained unmatched. The CDR3 spans 15 residues. Germline V gene lookup returns CDR1 SGHRS and CDR2 YFSETQ. The DNA of the CDR3 is TGCGCCAGCAGCTTGTGGGGACAGTCTAATGAAAAACTGTTTTTT. As protein: CASSLWGQSNEKLFF.

Only a few counts were recorded for this clone. This chain connects TRBV7-9 to TRBJ1-2; D ambiguous. Germline V gene sequence: CDR1 SEHNR, CDR2 FQNEAQ (reference sequence). The ends were cut back, 4 bases at V and 8 bases at J, with 11 bases in the middle. The CDR3 is 12 residues long. The CDR3 region has the DNA TGTGCCAGCAGCTCCCAGCCTGGAGGCTACACCTTC. This gives the protein CASSSQPGGYTF.

This clone appeared a few times. The same CDR3 also results from other DNA sequences found in this sample. This chain uses TRBV5-6 with TRBJ1-2; D remains ambiguous. Trimming left V 3 bases short and J 3 bases short, with 9 bases between. The germline V gene encodes CDR1 SGHDT and CDR2 YYEEEE. CDR3 size: 13 residues. The CDR3 DNA is TGTGCCAGCAGCTCCGACCGATACTATGGCTACACCTTC. Protein sequence: CASSSDRYYGYTF. The entire variable domain, with the rest obtained from reference TRBV5-6 and TRBJ1-2, is as follows: DAGVTQSPTHLIKTRGQQVTLRCSPKSGHDTVSWYQQALGQGPQFIFQYYEEEERQRGNFPDRFSGHQFPNYSSELNVNALLLGDSALYLCASSSDRYYGYTFGSGTRLTVV.

This clone appeared a few times. The V gene is TRBV2, the J gene TRBJ1-6, with no clear D. CDR1 and CDR2 (germline): SNHLY, FYNNEI. This CDR3 contains 13 residues. Trimming left V 7 bases short and J 9 bases short, with 13 bases between. CDR3 DNA: TGTGCCAGCACGGGGAGGGAGGCTTCACCCCTCCACTTT. It is translated as CASTGREASPLHF.

This CDR3 is CASSPRRGPQETQYF. For the CDR3, the DNA is TGTGCCAGTAGCCCACGGAGGGGGCCTCAGGAGACCCAGTACTTC. The chain has TRBV19 and TRBJ2-5; D perhaps matches TRBD1 (7 bases). This CDR3 spans 15 amino acids. Trimming shortened V by 6 bases and J by 5 bases, and 19 bases separated the two germline ends. CDR1 and CDR2 from the germline V gene are LNHDA and SQIVND (reference sequence).

The chain combines TRBV28 with TRBJ2-7, with D unclear. The length of the CDR3 is 14 residues. Looked up from germline, CDR1 is MDHEN and CDR2 is SYDVKM. Trimming stripped 2 bases from V and 3 bases from J, with 11 bases between. The CDR3 nucleotides are TGTGCCAGCAGTTTAGGTCCCTGGTTCTACGAGCAGTACTTC. This translates into CASSLGPWFYEQYF.